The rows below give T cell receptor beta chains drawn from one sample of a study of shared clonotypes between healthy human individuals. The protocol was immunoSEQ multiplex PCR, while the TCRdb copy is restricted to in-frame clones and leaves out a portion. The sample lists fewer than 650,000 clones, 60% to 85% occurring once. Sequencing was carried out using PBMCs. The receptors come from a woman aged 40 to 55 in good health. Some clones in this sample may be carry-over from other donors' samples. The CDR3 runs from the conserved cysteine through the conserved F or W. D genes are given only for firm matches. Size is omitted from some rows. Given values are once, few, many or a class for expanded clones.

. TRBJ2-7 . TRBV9 CASSVAVGSEQYF TGTGCCAGCAGCGTAGCGGTCGGAAGCGAGCAGTACTTC
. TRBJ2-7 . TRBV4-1 CASSPGVGYEQYF TGCGCCAGCAGCCCAGGGGTCGGCTACGAGCAGTACTTC
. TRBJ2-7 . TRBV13 CASSLGLGMSYEQYF TGTGCCAGCAGCTTAGGGCTAGGCATGAGTTACGAGCAGTACTTC
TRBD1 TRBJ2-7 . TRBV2 CASSEPGTGSYEQYF TGTGCCAGCAGTGAACCCGGGACAGGGAGTTACGAGCAGTACTTC
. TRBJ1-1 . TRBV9 CASSVGARLNTEAFF TGTGCCAGCAGCGTGGGTGCCAGATTGAACACTGAAGCTTTCTTT
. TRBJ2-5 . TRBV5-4 CASGATHGGEETQYF TGTGCCAGCGGGGCTACCCACGGAGGGGAAGAGACCCAGTACTTC
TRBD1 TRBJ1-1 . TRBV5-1 CASSWGQGQAFF TGCGCCAGCAGCTGGGGACAGGGTCAGGCTTTCTTT
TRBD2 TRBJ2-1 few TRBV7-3 CASSLSTSGSYNEQFF TGTGCCAGCAGCCTCTCGACTAGCGGGAGCTACAATGAGCAGTTCTTC
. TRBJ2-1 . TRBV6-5 CASRPTWAYNEQFF TGTGCCAGCAGACCCACTTGGGCTTACAATGAGCAGTTCTTC
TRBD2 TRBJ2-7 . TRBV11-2 CATGGSWEQYF TGTGCCACCGGGGGGTCATGGGAGCAGTACTTC
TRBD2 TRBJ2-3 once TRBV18 CASSRTSGSTDTQYF TGTGCCAGCTCCCGCACTAGCGGGAGTACGGATACGCAGTATTTT
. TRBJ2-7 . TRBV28 CASSSGRTSYEQYF TGTGCCAGCAGTTCAGGGAGGACGTCCTACGAGCAGTACTTC
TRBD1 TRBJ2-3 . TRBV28 CASSTDRVGGTDTQYF TGTGCCAGCAGCACAGACAGGGTCGGAGGCACAGATACGCAGTATTTT
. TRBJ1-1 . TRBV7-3 CASSPQGIPNTEAFF TGTGCCAGCAGCCCGCAGGGGATCCCAAACACTGAAGCTTTCTTT
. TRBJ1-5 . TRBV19 CASSWRGAQHF TGTGCCAGTAGTTGGAGAGGAGCCCAGCATTTT
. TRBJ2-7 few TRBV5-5 CASSLRRQAYEQYF TGTGCCAGCAGCTTGCGACGACAGGCCTACGAGCAGTACTTC
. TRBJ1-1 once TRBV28 CASSLVGGPTEAFF TGTGCCAGCAGTTTAGTCGGGGGGCCCACTGAAGCTTTCTTT
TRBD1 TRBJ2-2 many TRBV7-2 CASSSDRGLNTGELFF TGTGCCAGCAGCTCGGACAGGGGGTTGAACACCGGGGAGCTGTTTTTT
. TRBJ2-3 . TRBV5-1 CASSLSGASTDTQYF TGCGCCAGCAGCTTGAGTGGCGCGAGCACAGATACGCAGTATTTT
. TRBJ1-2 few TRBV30 CAWSQRVNYGYTF TGTGCCTGGAGCCAGAGAGTGAACTATGGCTACACCTTC
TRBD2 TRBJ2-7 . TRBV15 CATSSFIAGHYEQYF TGTGCCACCAGCAGCTTTATAGCGGGACACTACGAGCAGTACTTC
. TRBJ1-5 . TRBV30 CAWSAGADQPQHF TGTGCCTGGAGCGCAGGGGCTGATCAGCCCCAGCATTTT
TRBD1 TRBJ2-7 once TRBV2 CASGGQGKVYEQYF TGTGCCAGCGGGGGACAGGGGAAAGTCTACGAGCAGTACTTC
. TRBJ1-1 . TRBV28 CASSDGITEAFF TGTGCCAGCAGCGACGGGATCACTGAAGCTTTCTTT
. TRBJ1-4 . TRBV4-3 CASSQDLWAPNEKLFF TGCGCCAGCAGCCAAGATCTTTGGGCTCCTAATGAAAAACTGTTTTTT
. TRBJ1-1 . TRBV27 CASSLSGGTEAFF TGTGCCAGCAGTTTATCGGGTGGCACTGAAGCTTTCTTT
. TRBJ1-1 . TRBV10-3 CAISTTRDTPEAFF TGTGCCATCAGTACAACCCGGGACACGCCGGAAGCTTTCTTT
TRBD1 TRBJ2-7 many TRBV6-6 CASSYPPTGASYEQYF TGTGCCAGCAGTTACCCCCCGACAGGGGCTAGCTACGAGCAGTACTTC